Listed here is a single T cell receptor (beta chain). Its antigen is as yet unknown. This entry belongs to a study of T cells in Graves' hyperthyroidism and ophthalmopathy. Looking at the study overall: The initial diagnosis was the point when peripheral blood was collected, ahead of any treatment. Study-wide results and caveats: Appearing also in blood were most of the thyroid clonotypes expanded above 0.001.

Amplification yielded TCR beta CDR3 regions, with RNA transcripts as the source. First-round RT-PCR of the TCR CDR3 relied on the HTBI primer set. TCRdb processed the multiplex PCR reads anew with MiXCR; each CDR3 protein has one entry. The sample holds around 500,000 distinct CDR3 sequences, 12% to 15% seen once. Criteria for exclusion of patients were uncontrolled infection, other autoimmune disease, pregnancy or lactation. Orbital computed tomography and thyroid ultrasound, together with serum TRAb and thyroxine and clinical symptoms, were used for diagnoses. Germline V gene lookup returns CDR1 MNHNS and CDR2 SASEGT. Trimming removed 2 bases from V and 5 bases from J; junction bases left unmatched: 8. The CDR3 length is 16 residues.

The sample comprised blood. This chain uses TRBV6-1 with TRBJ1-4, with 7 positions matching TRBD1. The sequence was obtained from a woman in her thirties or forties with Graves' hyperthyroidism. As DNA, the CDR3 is TGTGCCAGCAGTGAAAAACAGACAGGGCACAATGAAAAACTGTTTTTT. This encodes CASSEKQTGHNEKLFF.